This T cell receptor (beta chain) appears in the sequencing data of a study of CD8+ T cells in alopecia areata. About the research overall: The drug, tofacitinib, lasted 6 to 18 months, followed by 6 months off drug.

Investigators isolated RNA and reverse transcribed it into cDNA to act as the sequencing template. Produced via immunoSEQ multiplex PCR; TCRdb's table is partial and in-frame only. Among about 210,000 clones listed, under 60% were seen once. This clone was counted a few times. The treatment denotes: oral pan-JAK inhibitor, 5-10 mg twice daily. This clonotype originated in a human donor with alopecia areata. The sample consisted of CD4+ T cells sorted from blood, taken at week 4, from a patient treated with tofacitinib.

CDR3 loop: CASSQDLETQYF. The CDR3 DNA reads TGCGCCAGCAGCCAAGATCTGGAGACCCAGTACTTC. V usage is TRBV4-3 and J usage is TRBJ2-5; D not certain. Per germline, CDR1 LGHNA and CDR2 YSLEER. V was pared by 0 bases and J by 5 bases, with 4 bases between. The CDR3 runs to 12 residues.